The rows below give T cell receptor beta chains drawn from one sample of a study of shared clonotypes between healthy human individuals. TCRdb keeps only in-frame clones here, not all; method: immunoSEQ multiplex PCR. The sample has about 2 million clones, roughly 94% seen once; the top ten hold 0.9% to 1.5%. The sequenced sample consisted of naive CD8+ T cells sorted from blood. These receptors were collected from a young man in good health. CDR3s include the opening cysteine and the closing phenylalanine or tryptophan. A D gene is named only where the DNA matches it firmly. Clone size is stated in some rows and not others, as once, few, many or a class when expanded.

cdr3_aa cdr3_nt v_call d_call j_call clone_size
CASSLVFAGGVGSPLHF TGTGCCAGCAGCTTAGTATTCGCAGGGGGCGTTGGTTCACCCCTCCACTTT TRBV7-2 TRBD1 TRBJ1-6 -
CSVVRDATYEQYF TGCAGCGTTGTCCGGGACGCCACCTACGAGCAGTACTTC TRBV29-1 - TRBJ2-7 -
CASSVGARSTDTQYF TGTGCCAGCAGCGTAGGTGCCCGTAGCACAGATACGCAGTATTTT TRBV9 - TRBJ2-3 -
CASSDEVEQETQYF TGTGCCAGCAGTGACGAGGTGGAACAAGAGACCCAGTACTTC TRBV2 - TRBJ2-5 -
CASSGFGGMETQYF TGTGCCAGCAGTGGCTTTGGAGGGATGGAGACCCAGTACTTC TRBV2 - TRBJ2-5 once
CASGLYTDTQYF TGTGCTAGTGGTTTGTACACAGATACGCAGTATTTT TRBV12-5 - TRBJ2-3 -
CASFSGSPQETQYF TGTGCCAGCTTCAGCGGGAGTCCCCAAGAGACCCAGTACTTC TRBV30 TRBD2 TRBJ2-5 -
CASTKGLAGNNEQFF TGTGCCAGCACCAAGGGACTAGCGGGCAACAATGAGCAGTTCTTC TRBV7-8 TRBD2 TRBJ2-1 -
CASSPGPGAYEQYF TGTGCCAGCTCACCAGGGCCGGGGGCCTACGAGCAGTACTTC TRBV18 - TRBJ2-7 -
CSVEDPFRETQYF TGCAGCGTTGAAGATCCCTTCAGGGAGACCCAGTACTTC TRBV29-1 - TRBJ2-5 -
CASSPDTYGTGAYEQYF TGCGCCAGCAGTCCCGATACCTACGGGACGGGGGCCTACGAGCAGTACTTC TRBV5-1 - TRBJ2-7 -
CASSQDLIHEQFF TGTGCCAGCAGCCAAGACCTTATTCATGAGCAGTTCTTC TRBV14 - TRBJ2-1 -